This T cell receptor beta chain was recorded in a study of ipilimumab plus nivolumab after autologous stem cell transplantation. Whole-study context: Typical patient got roughly 5 ipilimumab doses and roughly eight nivolumab doses (median). Study-level points and caveats: TCR repertoire, Treg phenotype and gut microbiota reportedly support more study of this approach.

Starting 14 to 28 days after autologous transplant, ipilimumab 1 mg/kg was given. Patients received nivolumab 3 mg/kg at weeks 1, 4, 7, 10, then fortnightly to week 26. Some clones are missing from TCRdb's copy, which holds only in-frame ones; the method was immunoSEQ multiplex PCR. This sample yields approximately 6,900 clones, of which 80% to 90% are seen a single time; about 5.5% belongs to the top ten. For this clone: The antigen is undetermined.

The sequence was collected from a female donor with multiple myeloma. The sample was PBMCs, taken in a trial of ipilimumab plus nivolumab as post-transplant consolidation.

The CDR3 reads CASSYYRQGAYGYTF. The CDR3 nucleotides are TGTGCCAGCAGTTACTACCGACAGGGAGCCTATGGCTACACCTTC. The chain links TRBV6-5 to TRBJ1-2; 7 bases fit TRBD1. V was pared by 1 base and J by 4 bases, with 6 bases of the junction left unmatched. This CDR3 comprises 15 residues. Germline CDR1 and CDR2: MNHEY and SVGAGI.